The entry that follows covers one T cell receptor (beta chain) sequence. This specimen comes from a study of T cells in localized non-small cell lung cancer. Some clones are missing from TCRdb's copy, which holds only in-frame ones; the method was immunoSEQ multiplex PCR. The table has about 33,000 clones, 85% to 90% seen once. The CDR3 is made up of 14 amino acids. The J segment lost 2 bases and the V segment lost 6 bases, leaving 1 base of the junction unmatched. CDR1 and CDR2 from the germline V gene are MNHNS and SASEGT. This clonotype originated in a man aged 35-75 years with stage I lung adenocarcinoma. The specimen comprised peripheral blood, sampled before any cancer treatment. This sequence joins TRBV6-1 and TRBJ1-5; 10 nucleotides agree with TRBD1. The CDR3 nucleotides read TGTGCCAGCAGAGGACAGGGGGGCAATCAGCCCCAGCATTTT. This encodes CASRGQGGNQPQHF.